What follows describes a single T cell receptor beta chain. This record comes from a study of blood T cell repertoires in COVID-19. Data came from immunoSEQ multiplex PCR; TCRdb stores just in-frame clones and leaves some out. The table has approximately 85,000 clones, approximately 86% seen once; the top ten hold about 10%. CDR1 is LGHNA and CDR2 is YSLEER in the germline V gene. Trimming shortened V by 0 bases and J by 9 bases, and 9 bases separated the two germline ends. CDR3 length: 14 amino acids. Sequencing was carried out using peripheral blood. The rearrangement joins TRBV4-3 to TRBJ1-6; tentatively, D is TRBD1 (5 bases). This clonotype originated in a woman in her seventies with active or convalescent COVID-19. The CDR3 here is CASSQDSQGSPLHF. In nucleotides, the CDR3 is TGCGCCAGCAGCCAAGATTCTCAGGGTTCACCCCTCCACTTT.